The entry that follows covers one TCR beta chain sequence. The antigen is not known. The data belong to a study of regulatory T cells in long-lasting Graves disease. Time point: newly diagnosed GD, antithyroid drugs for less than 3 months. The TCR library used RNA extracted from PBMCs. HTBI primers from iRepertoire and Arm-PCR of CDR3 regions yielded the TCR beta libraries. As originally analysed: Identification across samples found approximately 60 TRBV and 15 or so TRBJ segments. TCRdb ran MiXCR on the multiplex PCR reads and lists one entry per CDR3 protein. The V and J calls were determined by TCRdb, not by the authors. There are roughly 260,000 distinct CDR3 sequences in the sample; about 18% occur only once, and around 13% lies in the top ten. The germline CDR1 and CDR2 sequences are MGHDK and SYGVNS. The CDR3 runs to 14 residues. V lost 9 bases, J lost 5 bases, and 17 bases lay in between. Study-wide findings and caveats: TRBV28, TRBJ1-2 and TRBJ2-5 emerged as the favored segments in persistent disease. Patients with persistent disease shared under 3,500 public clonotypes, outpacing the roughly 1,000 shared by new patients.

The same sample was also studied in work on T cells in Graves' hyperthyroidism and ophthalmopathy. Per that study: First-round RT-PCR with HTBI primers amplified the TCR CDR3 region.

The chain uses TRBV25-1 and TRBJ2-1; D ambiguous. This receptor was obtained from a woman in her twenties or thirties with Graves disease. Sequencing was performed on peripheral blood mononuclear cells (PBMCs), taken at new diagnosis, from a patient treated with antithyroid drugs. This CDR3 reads CARVGVGCNNEQFF. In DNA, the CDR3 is TGTGCCAGGGTGGGTGTGGGCTGCAACAATGAGCAGTTCTTC.